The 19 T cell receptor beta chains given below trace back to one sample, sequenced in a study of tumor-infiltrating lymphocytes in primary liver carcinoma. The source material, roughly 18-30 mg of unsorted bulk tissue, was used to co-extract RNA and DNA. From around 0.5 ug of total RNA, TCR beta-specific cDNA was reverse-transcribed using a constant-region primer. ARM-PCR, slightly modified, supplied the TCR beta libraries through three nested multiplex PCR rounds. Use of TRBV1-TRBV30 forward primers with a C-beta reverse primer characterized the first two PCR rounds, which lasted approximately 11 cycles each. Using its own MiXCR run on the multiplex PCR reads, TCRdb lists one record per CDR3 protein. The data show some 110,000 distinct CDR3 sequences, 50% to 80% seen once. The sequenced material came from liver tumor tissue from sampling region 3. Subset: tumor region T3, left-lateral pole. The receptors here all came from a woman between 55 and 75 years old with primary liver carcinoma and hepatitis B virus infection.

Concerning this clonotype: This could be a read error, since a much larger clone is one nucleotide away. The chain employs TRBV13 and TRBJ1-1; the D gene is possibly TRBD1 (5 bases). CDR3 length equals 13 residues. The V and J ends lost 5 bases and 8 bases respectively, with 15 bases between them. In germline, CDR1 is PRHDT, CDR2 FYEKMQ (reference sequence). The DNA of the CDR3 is TGTGCCAGCAGCAGTGGCGGGGGATGGGAAGCTTTCTTT. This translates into CASSSGGGWEAFF.

CDR3 in amino acids: CSARAGGNTGELFF. The CDR3, as DNA: TGCAGTGCTAGGGCGGGAGGGAACACCGGGGAGCTGTTTTTT. This chain links TRBV20-1 with TRBJ2-2; 8 nucleotides agree with TRBD2. The CDR3 sequence is 14 residues long. Germline CDR1 and CDR2: DFQATT and SNEGSKA (reference sequence). V lost 3 bases to trimming and J lost 1 base; unmatched junction nucleotides: 1.

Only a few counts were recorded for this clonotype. This CDR3 is CACISRDRGYEQYF. DNA of the CDR3: TGTGCCTGTATTTCCCGGGACAGGGGCTACGAGCAGTACTTC. The chain has TRBV30 and TRBJ2-7, with 10 bases aligning to TRBD1. The CDR3 covers 14 residues. V was clipped by 6 bases and J by 3 bases; unmatched bases: 8. Germline CDR1 GTSNPN, CDR2 SVGIG (reference sequence).

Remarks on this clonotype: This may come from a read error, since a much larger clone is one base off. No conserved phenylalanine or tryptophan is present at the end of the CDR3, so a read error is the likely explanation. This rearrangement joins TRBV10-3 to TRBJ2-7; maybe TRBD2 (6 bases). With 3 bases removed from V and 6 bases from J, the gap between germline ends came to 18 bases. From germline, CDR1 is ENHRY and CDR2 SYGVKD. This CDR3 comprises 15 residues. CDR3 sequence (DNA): TGTGCCATCAGTGAAGTGGCGAGCGGGTCGGGCGAGCAGTACTTA. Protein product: CAISEVASGSGEQYL.

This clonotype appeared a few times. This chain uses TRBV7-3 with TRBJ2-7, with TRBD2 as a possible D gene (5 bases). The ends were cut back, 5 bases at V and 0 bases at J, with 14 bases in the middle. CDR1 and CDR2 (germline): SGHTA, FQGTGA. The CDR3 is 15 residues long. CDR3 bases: TGTGCCAGCAGCCGCGACTACCCCCGCTCCTACGAGCAGTACTTC. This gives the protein CASSRDYPRSYEQYF.

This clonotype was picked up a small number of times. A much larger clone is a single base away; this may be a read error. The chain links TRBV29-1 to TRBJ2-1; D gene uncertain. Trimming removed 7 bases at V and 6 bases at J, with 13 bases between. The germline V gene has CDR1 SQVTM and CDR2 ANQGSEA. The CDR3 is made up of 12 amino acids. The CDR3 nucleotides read TGCAGCGCCCGATCCGGCGGCAATGAGCAGTTCTTC. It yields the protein CSARSGGNEQFF.

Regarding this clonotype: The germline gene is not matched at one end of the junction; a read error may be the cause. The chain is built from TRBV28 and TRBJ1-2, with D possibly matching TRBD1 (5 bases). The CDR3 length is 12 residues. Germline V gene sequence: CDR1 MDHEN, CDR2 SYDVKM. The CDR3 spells CARSLRGRGYTF. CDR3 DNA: TGTGCCCGCAGTTTACGGGGACGCGGCTACACCTTC.

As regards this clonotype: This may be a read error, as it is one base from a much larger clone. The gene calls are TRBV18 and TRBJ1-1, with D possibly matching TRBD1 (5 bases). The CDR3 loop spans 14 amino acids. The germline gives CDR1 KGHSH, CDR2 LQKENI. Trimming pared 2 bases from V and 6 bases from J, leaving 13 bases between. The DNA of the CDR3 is TGTGCCAGCTCACCATATTCCCAAGGGGCTGAAGCTTTCTTT. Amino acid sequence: CASSPYSQGAEAFF.

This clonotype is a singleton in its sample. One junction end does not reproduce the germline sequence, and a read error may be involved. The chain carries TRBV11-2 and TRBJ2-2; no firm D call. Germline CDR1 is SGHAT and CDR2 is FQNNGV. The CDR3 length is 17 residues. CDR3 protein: CAGSRQAWLVATEELSF. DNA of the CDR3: TGTGCCGGCAGCCGTCAAGCGTGGTTAGTAGCCACCGAGGAGCTGTCTTTT. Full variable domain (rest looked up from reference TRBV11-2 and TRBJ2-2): EAGVAQSPRYKIIEKRQSVAFWCNPISGHATLYWYQQILGQGPKLLIQFQNNGVVDDSQLPKDRFSAERLKGVDSTLKIQPAKLEDSAVYLCAGSRQAWLVATEELSFGEGSRLTVL.

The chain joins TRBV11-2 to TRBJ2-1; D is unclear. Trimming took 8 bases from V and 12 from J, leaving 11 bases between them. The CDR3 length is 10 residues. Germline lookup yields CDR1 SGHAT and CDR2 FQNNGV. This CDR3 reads CASVSGRQFF. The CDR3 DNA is TGTGCCAGCGTTTCCGGTAGGCAGTTCTTC.

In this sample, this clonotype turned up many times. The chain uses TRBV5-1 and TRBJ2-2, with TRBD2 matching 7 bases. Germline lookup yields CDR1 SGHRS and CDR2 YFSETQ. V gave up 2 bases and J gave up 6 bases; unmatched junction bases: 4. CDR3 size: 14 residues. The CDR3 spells CASSFTSEAGELFF. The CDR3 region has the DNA TGCGCCAGCAGCTTCACTAGCGAGGCCGGGGAGCTGTTTTTT.

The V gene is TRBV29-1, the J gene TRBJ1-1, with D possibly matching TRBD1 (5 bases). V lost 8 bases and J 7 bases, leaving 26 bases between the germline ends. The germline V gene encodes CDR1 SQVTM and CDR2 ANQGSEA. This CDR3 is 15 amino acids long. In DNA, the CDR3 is TGCAGCATTGTTGGGGCCCAAAGGGATGGCTTTGAAGCTTTCTTT. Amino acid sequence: CSIVGAQRDGFEAFF.

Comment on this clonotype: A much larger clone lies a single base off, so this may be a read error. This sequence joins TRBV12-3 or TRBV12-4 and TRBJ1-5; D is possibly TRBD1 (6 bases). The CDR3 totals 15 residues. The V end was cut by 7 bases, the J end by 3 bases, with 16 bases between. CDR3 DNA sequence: TGTGCCAGCAAAAAACAGGGAGCCCTCAATCAGCCCCAGCATTTT. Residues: CASKKQGALNQPQHF.

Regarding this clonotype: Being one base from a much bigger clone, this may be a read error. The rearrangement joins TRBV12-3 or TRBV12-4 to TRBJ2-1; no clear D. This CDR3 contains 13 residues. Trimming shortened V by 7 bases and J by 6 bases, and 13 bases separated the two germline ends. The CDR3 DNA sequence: TGTGCCAGCACGTCACCACGGATCAATGAGCAGTTCTTC. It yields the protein CASTSPRINEQFF.

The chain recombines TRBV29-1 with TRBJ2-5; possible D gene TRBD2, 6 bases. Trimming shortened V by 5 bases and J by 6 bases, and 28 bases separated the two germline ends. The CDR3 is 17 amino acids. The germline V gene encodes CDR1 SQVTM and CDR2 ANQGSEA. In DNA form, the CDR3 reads TGCAGCGTTTTTGTGCCCAGCGGGTGGGCCAGGGTGAAGACCCAGTACTTC. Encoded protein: CSVFVPSGWARVKTQYF.

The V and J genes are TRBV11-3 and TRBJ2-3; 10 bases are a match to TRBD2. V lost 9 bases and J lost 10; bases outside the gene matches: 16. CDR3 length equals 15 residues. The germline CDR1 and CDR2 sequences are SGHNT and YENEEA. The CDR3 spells CASSRTSGTSDAQYF. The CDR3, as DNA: TGTGCCAGTAGCCGAACTAGCGGGACATCTGACGCGCAGTATTTT. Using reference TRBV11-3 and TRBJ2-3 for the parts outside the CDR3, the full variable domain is EAGVVQSPRYKIIEKKQPVAFWCNPISGHNTLYWYLQNLGQGPELLIRYENEEAVDDSQLPKDRFSAERLKGVDSTLKIQPAELGDSAVYLCASSRTSGTSDAQYFGPGTRLTVL.

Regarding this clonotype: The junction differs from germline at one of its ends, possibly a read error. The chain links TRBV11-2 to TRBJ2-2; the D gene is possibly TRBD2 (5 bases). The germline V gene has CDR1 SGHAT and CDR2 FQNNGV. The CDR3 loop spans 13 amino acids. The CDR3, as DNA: TGTGCCAGCAACTTAGGTCTGGCCGGGGATCTGTTTTTT. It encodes CASNLGLAGDLFF.

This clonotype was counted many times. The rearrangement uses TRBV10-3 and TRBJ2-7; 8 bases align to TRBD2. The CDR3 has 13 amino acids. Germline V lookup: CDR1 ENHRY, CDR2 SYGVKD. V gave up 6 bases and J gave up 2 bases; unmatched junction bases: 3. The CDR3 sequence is CAIRETSAYEQYF. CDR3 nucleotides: TGTGCCATCAGAGAGACTAGCGCCTACGAGCAGTACTTC.

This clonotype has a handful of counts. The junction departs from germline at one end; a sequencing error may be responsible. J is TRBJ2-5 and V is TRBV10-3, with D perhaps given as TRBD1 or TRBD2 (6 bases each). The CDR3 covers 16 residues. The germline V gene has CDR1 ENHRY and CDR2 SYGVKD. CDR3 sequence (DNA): TGTGCCATCGGAGGGGGGTCCGGGGGACTCAAAGAGACCCAGTATTTC. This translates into CAIGGGSGGLKETQYF.